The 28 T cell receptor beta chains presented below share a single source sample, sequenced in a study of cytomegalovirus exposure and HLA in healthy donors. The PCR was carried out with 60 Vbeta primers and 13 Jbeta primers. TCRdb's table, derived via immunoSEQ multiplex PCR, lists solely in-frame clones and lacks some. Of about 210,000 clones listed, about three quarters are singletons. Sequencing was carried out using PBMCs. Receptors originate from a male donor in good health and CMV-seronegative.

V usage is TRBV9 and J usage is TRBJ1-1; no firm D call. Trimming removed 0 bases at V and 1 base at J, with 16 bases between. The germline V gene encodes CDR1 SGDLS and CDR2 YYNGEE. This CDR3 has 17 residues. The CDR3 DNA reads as TGTGCCAGCAGCGTAGGCCCCCGCGCAGGAAAGAACACTGAAGCTTTCTTT. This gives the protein CASSVGPRAGKNTEAFF. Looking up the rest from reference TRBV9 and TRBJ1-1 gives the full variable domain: DSGVTQTPKHLITATGQRVTLRCSPRSGDLSVYWYQQSLDQGLQFLIQYYNGEERAKGNILERFSAQQFPDLHSELNLSSLELGDSALYFCASSVGPRAGKNTEAFFGQGTRLTVV.

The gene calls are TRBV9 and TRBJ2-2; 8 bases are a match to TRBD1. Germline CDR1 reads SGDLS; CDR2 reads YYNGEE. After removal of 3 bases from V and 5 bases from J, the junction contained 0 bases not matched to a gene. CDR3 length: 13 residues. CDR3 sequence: CASSGQGTGELFF. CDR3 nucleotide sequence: TGTGCCAGCAGCGGACAGGGGACCGGGGAGCTGTTTTTT. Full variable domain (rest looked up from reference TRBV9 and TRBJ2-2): DSGVTQTPKHLITATGQRVTLRCSPRSGDLSVYWYQQSLDQGLQFLIQYYNGEERAKGNILERFSAQQFPDLHSELNLSSLELGDSALYFCASSGQGTGELFFGEGSRLTVL.

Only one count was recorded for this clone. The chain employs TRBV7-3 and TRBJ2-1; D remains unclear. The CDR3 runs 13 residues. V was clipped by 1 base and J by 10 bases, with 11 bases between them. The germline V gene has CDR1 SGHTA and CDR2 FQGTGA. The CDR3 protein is CASSLIGTEEQFF. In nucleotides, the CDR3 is TGTGCCAGCAGCTTAATAGGAACGGAGGAGCAGTTCTTC.

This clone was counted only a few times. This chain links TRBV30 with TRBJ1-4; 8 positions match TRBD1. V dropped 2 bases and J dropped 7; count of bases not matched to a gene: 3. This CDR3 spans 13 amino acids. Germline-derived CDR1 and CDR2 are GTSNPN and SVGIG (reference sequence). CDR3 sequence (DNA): TGTGCCTGGAGTTCAGGGGGCGGTGAAAAACTGTTTTTT. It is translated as CAWSSGGGEKLFF. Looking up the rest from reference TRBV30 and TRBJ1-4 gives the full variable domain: SQTIHQWPATLVQPVGSPLSLECTVEGTSNPNLYWYRQAAGRGLQLLFYSVGIGQISSEVPQNLSASRPQDRQFILSSKKLLLSDSGFYLCAWSSGGGEKLFFGSGTQLSVL.

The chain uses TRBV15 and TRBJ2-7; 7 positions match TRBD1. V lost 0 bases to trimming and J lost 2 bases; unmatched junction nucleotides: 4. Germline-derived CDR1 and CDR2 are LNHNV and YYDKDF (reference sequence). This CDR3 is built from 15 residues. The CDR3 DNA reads TGTGCCACCAGCAGAGATCGACAGGGCCCCTACGAGCAGTACTTC. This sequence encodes CATSRDRQGPYEQYF.

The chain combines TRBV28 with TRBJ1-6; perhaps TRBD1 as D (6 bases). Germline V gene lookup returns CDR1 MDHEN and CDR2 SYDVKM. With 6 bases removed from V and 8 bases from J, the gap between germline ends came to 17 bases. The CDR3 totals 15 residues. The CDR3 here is CASSPPQGIDSPLHF. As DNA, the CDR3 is TGTGCCAGCAGCCCACCGCAGGGGATCGATTCACCCCTCCACTTT.

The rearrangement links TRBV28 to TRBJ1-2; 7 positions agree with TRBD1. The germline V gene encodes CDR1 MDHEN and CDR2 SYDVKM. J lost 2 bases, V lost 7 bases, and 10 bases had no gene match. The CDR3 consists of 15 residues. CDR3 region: CASIYPQGSNYGYTF. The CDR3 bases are TGTGCCAGCATCTACCCACAGGGGTCCAACTATGGCTACACCTTC.

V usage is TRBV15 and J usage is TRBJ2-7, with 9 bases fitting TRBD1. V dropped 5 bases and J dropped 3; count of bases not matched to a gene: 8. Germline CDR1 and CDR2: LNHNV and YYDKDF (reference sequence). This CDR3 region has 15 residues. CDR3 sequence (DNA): TGTGCCACCAGCCCCACAGGGGGCAATCTCTACGAGCAGTACTTC. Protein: CATSPTGGNLYEQYF.

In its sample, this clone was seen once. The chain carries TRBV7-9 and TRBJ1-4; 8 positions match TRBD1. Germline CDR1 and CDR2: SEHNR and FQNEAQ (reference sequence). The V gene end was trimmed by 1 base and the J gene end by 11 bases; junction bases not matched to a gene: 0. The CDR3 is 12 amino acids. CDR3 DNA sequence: TGTGCCAGCAGCTTAGACAGGGGGAAACTGTTTTTT. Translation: CASSLDRGKLFF.

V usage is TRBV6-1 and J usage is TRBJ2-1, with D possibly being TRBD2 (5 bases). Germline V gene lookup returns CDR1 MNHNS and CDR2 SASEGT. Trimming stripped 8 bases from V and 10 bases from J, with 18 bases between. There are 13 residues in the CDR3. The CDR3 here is CASVPSWEQEQFF. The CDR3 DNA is TGTGCCAGCGTCCCGTCCTGGGAGCAAGAGCAGTTCTTC.

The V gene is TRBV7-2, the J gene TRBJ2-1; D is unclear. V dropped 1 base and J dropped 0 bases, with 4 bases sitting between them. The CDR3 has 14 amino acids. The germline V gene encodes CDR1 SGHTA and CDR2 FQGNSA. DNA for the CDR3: TGTGCCAGCAGCTTAGGCAGCTCCTACAATGAGCAGTTCTTC. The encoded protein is CASSLGSSYNEQFF.

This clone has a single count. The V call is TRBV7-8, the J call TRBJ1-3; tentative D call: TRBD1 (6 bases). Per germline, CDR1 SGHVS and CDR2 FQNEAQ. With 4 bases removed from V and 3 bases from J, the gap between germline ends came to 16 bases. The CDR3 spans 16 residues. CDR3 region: CASSSSHFRGGNTIYF. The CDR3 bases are TGTGCCAGCAGCTCTAGCCACTTCAGGGGTGGAAACACCATATATTTT.

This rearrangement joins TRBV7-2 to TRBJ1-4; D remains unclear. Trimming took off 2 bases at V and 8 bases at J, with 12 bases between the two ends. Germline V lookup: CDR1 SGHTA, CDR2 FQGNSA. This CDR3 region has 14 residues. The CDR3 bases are TGTGCCAGCAGCTTAAGTTTGAGCGAAGAAAAACTGTTTTTT. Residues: CASSLSLSEEKLFF.

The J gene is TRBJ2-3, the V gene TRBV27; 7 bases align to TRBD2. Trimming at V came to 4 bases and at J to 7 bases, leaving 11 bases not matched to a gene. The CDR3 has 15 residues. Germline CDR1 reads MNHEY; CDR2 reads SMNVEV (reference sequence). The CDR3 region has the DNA TGTGCCAGCAGTTATTCGAGCGGGGCGGTATATACGCAGTATTTT. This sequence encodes CASSYSSGAVYTQYF.

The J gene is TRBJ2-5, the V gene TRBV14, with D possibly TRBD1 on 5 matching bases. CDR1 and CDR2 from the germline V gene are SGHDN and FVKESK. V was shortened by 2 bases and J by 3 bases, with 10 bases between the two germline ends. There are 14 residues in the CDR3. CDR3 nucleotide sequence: TGTGCCAGCAGCCAATGGCAGGGAAAAGAGACCCAGTACTTC. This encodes CASSQWQGKETQYF.

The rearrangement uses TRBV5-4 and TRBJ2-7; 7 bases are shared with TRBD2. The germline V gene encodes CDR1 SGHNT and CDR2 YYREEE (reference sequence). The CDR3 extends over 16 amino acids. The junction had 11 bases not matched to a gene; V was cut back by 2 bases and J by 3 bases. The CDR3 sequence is CASSFGLAASGYEQYF. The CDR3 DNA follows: TGTGCCAGCAGCTTTGGGCTAGCGGCCTCCGGCTACGAGCAGTACTTC.

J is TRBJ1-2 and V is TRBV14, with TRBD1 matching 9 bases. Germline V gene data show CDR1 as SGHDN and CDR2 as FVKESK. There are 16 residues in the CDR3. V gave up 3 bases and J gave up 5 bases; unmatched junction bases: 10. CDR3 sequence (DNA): TGTGCCAGCAGCCAGCTGGACAGGGGCTCGGATTATGGCTACACCTTC. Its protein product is CASSQLDRGSDYGYTF.

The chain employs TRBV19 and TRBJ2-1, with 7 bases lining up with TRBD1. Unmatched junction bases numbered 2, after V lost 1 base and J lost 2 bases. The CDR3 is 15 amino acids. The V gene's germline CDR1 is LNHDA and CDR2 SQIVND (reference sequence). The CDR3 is CASSIAQGTYNEQFF. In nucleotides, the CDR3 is TGTGCCAGTAGTATAGCACAGGGGACCTACAATGAGCAGTTCTTC.

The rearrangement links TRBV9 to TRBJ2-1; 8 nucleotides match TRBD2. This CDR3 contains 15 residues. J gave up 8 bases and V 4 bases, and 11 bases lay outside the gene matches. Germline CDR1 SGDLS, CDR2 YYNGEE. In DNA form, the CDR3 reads TGTGCCAGCAGCATAGCGGGATTAAACCCCGATGAGCAGTTCTTC. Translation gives CASSIAGLNPDEQFF.

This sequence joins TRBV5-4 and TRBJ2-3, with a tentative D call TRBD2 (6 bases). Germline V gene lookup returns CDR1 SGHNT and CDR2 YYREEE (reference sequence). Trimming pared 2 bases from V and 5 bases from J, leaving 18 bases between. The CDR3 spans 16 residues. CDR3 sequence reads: CASSLDGRPSEDTQYF. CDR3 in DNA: TGTGCCAGCAGCTTAGATGGCCGGCCTAGCGAAGATACGCAGTATTTT.

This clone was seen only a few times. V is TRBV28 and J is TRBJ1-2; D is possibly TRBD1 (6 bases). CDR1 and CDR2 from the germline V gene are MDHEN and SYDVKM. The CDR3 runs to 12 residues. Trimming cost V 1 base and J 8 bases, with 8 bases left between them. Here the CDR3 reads CASSLLGGGYTF. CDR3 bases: TGTGCCAGCAGTTTATTAGGGGGAGGCTACACCTTC.

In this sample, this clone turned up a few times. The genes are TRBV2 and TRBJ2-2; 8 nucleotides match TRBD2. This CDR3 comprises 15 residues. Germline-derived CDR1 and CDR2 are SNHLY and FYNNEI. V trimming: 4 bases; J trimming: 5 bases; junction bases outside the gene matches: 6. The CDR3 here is CASSAGGGRTGELFF. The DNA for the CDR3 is TGTGCCAGCAGTGCGGGCGGGGGGAGGACCGGGGAGCTGTTTTTT.

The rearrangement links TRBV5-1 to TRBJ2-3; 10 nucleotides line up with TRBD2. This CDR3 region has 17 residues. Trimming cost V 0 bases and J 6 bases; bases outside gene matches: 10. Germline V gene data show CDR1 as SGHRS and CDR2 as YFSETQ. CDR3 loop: CASSLGLAGGRADTQYF. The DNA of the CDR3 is TGCGCCAGCAGCTTGGGACTAGCGGGCGGCCGCGCCGATACGCAGTATTTT.

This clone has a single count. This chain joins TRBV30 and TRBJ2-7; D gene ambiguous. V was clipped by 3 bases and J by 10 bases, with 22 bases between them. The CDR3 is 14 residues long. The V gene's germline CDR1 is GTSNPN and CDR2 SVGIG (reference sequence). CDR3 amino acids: CAWSVSYKTGSQYF. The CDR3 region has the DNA TGTGCCTGGAGCGTTTCCTACAAAACCGGGTCTCAGTACTTC.

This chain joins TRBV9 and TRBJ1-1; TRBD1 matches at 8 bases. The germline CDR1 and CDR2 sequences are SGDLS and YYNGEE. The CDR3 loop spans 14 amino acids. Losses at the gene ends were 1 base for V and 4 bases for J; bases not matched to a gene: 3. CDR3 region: CASSVTDRATEAFF. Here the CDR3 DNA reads TGTGCCAGCAGCGTAACGGACAGGGCCACTGAAGCTTTCTTT.

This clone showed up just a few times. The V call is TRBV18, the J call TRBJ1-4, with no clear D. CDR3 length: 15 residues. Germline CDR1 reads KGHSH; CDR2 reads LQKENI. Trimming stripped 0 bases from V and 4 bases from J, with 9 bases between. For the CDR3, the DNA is TGTGCCAGCTCACCACCGGCGGGGAATAATGAAAAACTGTTTTTT. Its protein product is CASSPPAGNNEKLFF.

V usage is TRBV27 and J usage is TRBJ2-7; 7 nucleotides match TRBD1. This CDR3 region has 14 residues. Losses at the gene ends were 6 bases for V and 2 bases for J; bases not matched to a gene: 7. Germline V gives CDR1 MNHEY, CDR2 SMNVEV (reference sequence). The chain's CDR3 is CASSKGTDPYEQYF. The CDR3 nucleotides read TGTGCCAGCAGCAAGGGGACAGACCCCTACGAGCAGTACTTC.

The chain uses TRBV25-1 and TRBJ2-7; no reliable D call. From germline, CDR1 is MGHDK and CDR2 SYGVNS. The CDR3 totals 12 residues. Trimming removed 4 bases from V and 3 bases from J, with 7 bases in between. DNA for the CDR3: TGTGCCAGCAGTGTCTCTAACTACGAGCAGTACTTC. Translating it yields CASSVSNYEQYF.